Listed below are T cell receptor beta chains from one sample, sequenced in a study of response to subunit inactivated influenza vaccine. Each CDR3 protein gets one entry after TCRdb re-called the RT-PCR reads with MiXCR. Of around 160,000 distinct CDR3 sequences in the sample, roughly a tenth are singletons; the top ten hold roughly 12%. The source material was non-naive T cells sorted from PBMCs, sampled roughly 6 weeks after vaccination. The receptors were sampled from a man aged 45-60 years who received an inactivated influenza vaccine. Each CDR3 is given with its conserved first and last residue. Each record gives: clone size, D gene, J gene, V gene, CDR3 DNA, CDR3 protein. The D gene is left open where the match is weak. A row's size may be missing; if present it is once, few, many or a size class.

size: few; D: -; J: TRBJ2-5; V: TRBV28; DNA: TGTGCCAGCACCCTCGCCCCTTACGTCGGGACCCAGTACTTC; CDR3: CASTLAPYVGTQYF
size: -; D: -; J: TRBJ1-5; V: TRBV7-4; DNA: TGTGCCAGCTGTCAAGGGACGGACCCCTCCCCCCATAATCAGCCCCAGCATTTT; CDR3: CASCQGTDPSPHNQPQHF
size: -; D: -; J: TRBJ1-6; V: TRBV30; DNA: TGTGCCTGGAGCCTCACGGGCCAGGGTTATAATTCACCCCTCCACTTT; CDR3: CAWSLTGQGYNSPLHF
size: many; D: -; J: TRBJ2-4; V: TRBV6-5; DNA: TGTGCCAGCAGTTCAGGGAGGTCCATTCAGTACTTC; CDR3: CASSSGRSIQYF
size: -; D: TRBD2; J: TRBJ2-3; V: TRBV20-1; DNA: TGCAGTGCTACAACGATTCGGGAGGGCCTTACCGATACGCAGTATTTT; CDR3: CSATTIREGLTDTQYF
size: many; D: TRBD1; J: TRBJ1-5; V: TRBV4-1; DNA: TGCGCCAGCAGCCGCCAGGGGGCGAGCAATCAGCCCCAGCATTTT; CDR3: CASSRQGASNQPQHF
size: many; D: -; J: TRBJ1-4; V: TRBV11-2; DNA: TGTGCCAGCAGCTTCCGGGTAGATGAAAAACTGTTTTTT; CDR3: CASSFRVDEKLFF
size: few; D: -; J: TRBJ1-2; V: TRBV7-2; DNA: TGTGCCAGCAGCCCCCCGGCCAAAAATGGCTACACCTTC; CDR3: CASSPPAKNGYTF
size: few; D: -; J: TRBJ2-3; V: TRBV5-1; DNA: TGCGCCAGCAGCTTGACTAGTAAGTGGGTGGATACGCAGTATTTT; CDR3: CASSLTSKWVDTQYF
size: many; D: TRBD1; J: TRBJ2-1; V: TRBV6-2/TRBV6-3; DNA: TGTGCCAGCCGATACCAGACAGGGGGAACCTACAATGAGCAGTTCTTC; CDR3: CASRYQTGGTYNEQFF
size: many; D: TRBD2; J: TRBJ2-1; V: TRBV15; DNA: TGTGCCACCAGCAGAGGGACTAGCGGGGACAATGAGCAGTTCTTC; CDR3: CATSRGTSGDNEQFF
size: many; D: TRBD1; J: TRBJ1-1; V: TRBV6-1; DNA: TGTGCCAGCAGTGGACAGGGCTACACTGAAGCTTTCTTT; CDR3: CASSGQGYTEAFF
size: -; D: -; J: TRBJ1-5; V: TRBV6-2/TRBV6-3; DNA: TGTGCCATCCGAGGGTCCTCTCGCAATCAGCCCCAGCATTTT; CDR3: CAIRGSSRNQPQHF
size: many; D: TRBD2; J: TRBJ2-3; V: TRBV20-1; DNA: TGCAGTGCTAAGGGGGGCCGAACTAGCGGGGGAGATACGCAGTATTTT; CDR3: CSAKGGRTSGGDTQYF
size: -; D: TRBD1; J: TRBJ2-5; V: TRBV5-1; DNA: TGCGCCAGCAGCGGGGGACAGGGGGCTCGTCAAGAGACCCAGTACTTC; CDR3: CASSGGQGARQETQYF
size: -; D: -; J: TRBJ2-7; V: TRBV12-3/TRBV12-4; DNA: TGTGCCAGCAGCCGGGACGCTTCCTACGAGCAGTACTTC; CDR3: CASSRDASYEQYF
size: -; D: TRBD1; J: TRBJ1-6; V: TRBV20-1; DNA: TGCAGTGCAGAGGACAGGGGAGGCGGATCACCCCTCCACTTT; CDR3: CSAEDRGGGSPLHF
size: -; D: -; J: TRBJ1-3; V: TRBV3-1; DNA: TGTGCCAGCAGCCAAGATCGGGGGGAATCCGGAAACACCATATATTTT; CDR3: CASSQDRGESGNTIYF
size: few; D: TRBD2; J: TRBJ2-4; V: TRBV28; DNA: TGTGCCAGCAGCATTCTAGCGGGAGGGCCGGAAAACATTCAGTACTTC; CDR3: CASSILAGGPENIQYF
size: many; D: TRBD1; J: TRBJ2-7; V: TRBV5-1; DNA: TGCGCCAGCAGCTCGACAGGGCCCTACGAGCAGTACTTC; CDR3: CASSSTGPYEQYF
size: few; D: -; J: TRBJ2-3; V: TRBV5-1; DNA: TGCGCCAGCAGCTTGGCTCTGGATACGCAGTATTTT; CDR3: CASSLALDTQYF
size: many; D: -; J: TRBJ2-1; V: TRBV29-1; DNA: TGCAGCGCCGTGACTAGGTCCTACAATGAGCAGTTCTTC; CDR3: CSAVTRSYNEQFF
size: many; D: TRBD1; J: TRBJ2-5; V: TRBV11-2; DNA: TGTGCCAGCAGGAATCCCTACAGGGGGCGGGAGACCCAGTACTTC; CDR3: CASRNPYRGRETQYF
size: many; D: -; J: TRBJ2-7; V: TRBV5-1; DNA: TGCGCCAGCAGCTTGGAAACAGGGTTGAGGCAGTACTTC; CDR3: CASSLETGLRQYF
size: few; D: -; J: TRBJ2-2; V: TRBV7-2; DNA: TGTGCCAGCAGCCCGACGAGGGCTGACACCGGGGAGCTGTTTTTT; CDR3: CASSPTRADTGELFF
size: few; D: -; J: TRBJ2-1; V: TRBV12-3/TRBV12-4; DNA: TGTGCCAGCAGCCACCGCGGCAATGAGCAGTTCTTC; CDR3: CASSHRGNEQFF
size: many; D: TRBD1; J: TRBJ2-1; V: TRBV24-1; DNA: TGTGCCACCAGCCACTCAGGGGGCGCGGACAATGAGCAGTTCTTC; CDR3: CATSHSGGADNEQFF
size: few; D: TRBD1; J: TRBJ2-4; V: TRBV11-2; DNA: TGTGCCAGCAGCTCTCTAATCGGGGGACAGGGACCTGGAGCCAAAAACATTCAGTACTTC; CDR3: CASSSLIGGQGPGAKNIQYF
size: -; D: -; J: TRBJ2-6; V: TRBV29-1; DNA: TGCAGCATGCGGGACTGGGCCAACGTCCTGACTTTC; CDR3: CSMRDWANVLTF
size: many; D: -; J: TRBJ2-2; V: TRBV7-8; DNA: TGTGCCAGCAGCTCCGTCTCAGCCGGGGAGCTGTTTTTT; CDR3: CASSSVSAGELFF
size: few; D: TRBD2; J: TRBJ2-3; V: TRBV5-5; DNA: TGTGCCAGCAGCTTCAGACTAGCGGACCTCACAGATACGCAGTATTTT; CDR3: CASSFRLADLTDTQYF
size: few; D: TRBD2; J: TRBJ2-1; V: TRBV27; DNA: TGTGCCAGCAGTTACGGCGGGAGGGGCAATGAGCAGTTCTTC; CDR3: CASSYGGRGNEQFF
size: few; D: -; J: TRBJ2-7; V: TRBV18; DNA: TGTGCCAGCTCACCACTTAGCCCTGGGGACGAGCAGTACTTC; CDR3: CASSPLSPGDEQYF
size: -; D: -; J: TRBJ1-4; V: TRBV7-9; DNA: TGTGCCAGCAGCCTGAGCCAGGGAAGAGTCGAAAAACTGTTTTTT; CDR3: CASSLSQGRVEKLFF
size: few; D: TRBD2; J: TRBJ2-3; V: TRBV20-1; DNA: TGCAGTGCCAGTACTAGCGGGGGAGATACGCAGTATTTT; CDR3: CSASTSGGDTQYF
size: -; D: -; J: TRBJ1-1; V: TRBV10-3; DNA: TGTGCCATCAGCCCCGTGGTAGGAATGAACACTGAAGCTTTCTTT; CDR3: CAISPVVGMNTEAFF
size: few; D: TRBD2; J: TRBJ2-1; V: TRBV4-1; DNA: TGCGCCAGCAGCCAAGATCCCTCGACTAGCAGGAAGCAGTTCTTC; CDR3: CASSQDPSTSRKQFF
size: few; D: -; J: TRBJ2-3; V: TRBV7-2; DNA: TGTGCCAGCAGCCCCGACGCCCCGCCAGATACGCAGTATTTT; CDR3: CASSPDAPPDTQYF
size: many; D: -; J: TRBJ2-7; V: TRBV27; DNA: TGTGCCAGCAGTTTATATGGAGGGCTACGAGGGCAGTACTTC; CDR3: CASSLYGGLRGQYF
size: few; D: -; J: TRBJ2-1; V: TRBV5-1; DNA: TGCGCCAGCAGCTTGGCCTTCGGGAGCAATGAGCAGTTCTTC; CDR3: CASSLAFGSNEQFF
size: -; D: -; J: TRBJ2-5; V: TRBV2; DNA: TGTGCCAGCAGTGATTTACCGGGAATAGAGACCCAGTACTTC; CDR3: CASSDLPGIETQYF
size: few; D: TRBD1; J: TRBJ1-4; V: TRBV12-3/TRBV12-4; DNA: TGTGCCAGCAGTTTACAGGGGGTGGTTGAAAAACTGTTTTTT; CDR3: CASSLQGVVEKLFF
size: few; D: -; J: TRBJ2-2; V: TRBV9; DNA: TGTGCCAGCACTTCAGTTAACACCGGGGAGCTGTTTTTT; CDR3: CASTSVNTGELFF
size: once; D: -; J: TRBJ2-1; V: TRBV18; DNA: TGTGCCAGCTCACTTAGGGCTGAGCAGTTCTTC; CDR3: CASSLRAEQFF
size: -; D: -; J: TRBJ1-6; V: TRBV20-1; DNA: TGCAGTGCTAGGGGAGTGAATAATTCACCCCTCCACTTT; CDR3: CSARGVNNSPLHF
size: few; D: -; J: TRBJ1-3; V: TRBV6-5; DNA: TGTGCCAGCAGTTACTCCCGGGGCAGCTCTGGAAACACCATATATTTT; CDR3: CASSYSRGSSGNTIYF
size: few; D: -; J: TRBJ2-3; V: TRBV20-1; DNA: TGCAGTGCCCCCCAAGGGAATACAGATACGCAGTATTTT; CDR3: CSAPQGNTDTQYF
size: -; D: -; J: TRBJ2-1; V: TRBV11-2; DNA: TGTGCCAGCAGCTTAACCAACAATGAGCAGTTCTTC; CDR3: CASSLTNNEQFF
size: many; D: TRBD1; J: TRBJ1-4; V: TRBV7-9; DNA: TGTGCCAGCAGCCCCGGACAGGGGGGTGAAAAACTGTTTTTT; CDR3: CASSPGQGGEKLFF
size: few; D: TRBD2; J: TRBJ2-5; V: TRBV6-5; DNA: TGTGCCAGCAGTTACGCGGGGGGCCAAGAGACCCAGTACTTC; CDR3: CASSYAGGQETQYF